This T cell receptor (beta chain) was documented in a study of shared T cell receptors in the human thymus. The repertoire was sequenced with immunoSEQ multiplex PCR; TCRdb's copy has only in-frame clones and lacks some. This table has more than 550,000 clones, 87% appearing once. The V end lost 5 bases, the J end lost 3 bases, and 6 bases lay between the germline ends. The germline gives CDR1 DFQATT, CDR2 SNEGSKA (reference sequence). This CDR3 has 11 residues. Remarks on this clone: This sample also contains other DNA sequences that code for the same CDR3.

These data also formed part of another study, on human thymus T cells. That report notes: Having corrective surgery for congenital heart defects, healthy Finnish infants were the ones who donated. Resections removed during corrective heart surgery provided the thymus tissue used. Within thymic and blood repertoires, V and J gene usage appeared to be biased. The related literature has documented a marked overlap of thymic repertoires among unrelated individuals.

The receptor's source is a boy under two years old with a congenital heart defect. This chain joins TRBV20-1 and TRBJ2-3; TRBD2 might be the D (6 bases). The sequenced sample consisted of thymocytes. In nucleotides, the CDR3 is TGCAGTGCTCGGGGGACAGATACGCAGTATTTT. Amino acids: CSARGTDTQYF.